These T cell receptor beta chains were read from a single sample in a study of blood T cell repertoires in COVID-19. Generated by immunoSEQ multiplex PCR, the TCRdb table keeps only in-frame clones and is missing some. The table includes around 140,000 clones, over 75% detected once. Sequences were obtained from peripheral blood. Receptors were obtained from a human donor in a cohort sampled during active COVID-19. The CDR3 runs from the conserved cysteine through the conserved F or W. Fields, in order: clone size, D gene, J gene, V gene, CDR3 DNA, CDR3 protein. D genes are given only for firm matches. The size entry is marked missing in some rows and otherwise reads once, few, many or a size class.

- | TRBD1 | TRBJ1-3 | TRBV4-3 | TGCGCCAGCAGCCAGGACAGGGGAATTTGGAACACCATATATTTT | CASSQDRGIWNTIYF
- | TRBD1 | TRBJ1-3 | TRBV11-2 | TGTGCCAGCAGTTGGGACAGGGCCCTCTCTGGAAACACCATATATTTT | CASSWDRALSGNTIYF
- | TRBD1 | TRBJ1-6 | TRBV5-1 | TGCGCCAGCAGAGCGGGACAGGGGCATTCACCCCTCCACTTT | CASRAGQGHSPLHF
- | - | TRBJ1-2 | TRBV9 | TGTGCCAGCAGCGTAGGGTCCCGCGCAGGGGAGGGGAATGGCTACACCTTC | CASSVGSRAGEGNGYTF
- | - | TRBJ2-2 | TRBV6-1 | TGTGCCAGCAGTGGGGGGAGGTTTCTGTATACCGGGGAGCTGTTTTTT | CASSGGRFLYTGELFF
- | TRBD1 | TRBJ1-2 | TRBV2 | TGTGCCAGCAGTGGGGCTGGGACAGAGTATGGCTACACCTTC | CASSGAGTEYGYTF
few | TRBD1 | TRBJ2-5 | TRBV7-2 | TGTGCCAGCAGCTTCACAGGGGGAGAGACCCAGTACTTC | CASSFTGGETQYF
- | TRBD1 | TRBJ2-2 | TRBV5-1 | TGCGCCAGCAGAACAGGGGGCGAGGGAACCGGGGAGCTGTTTTTT | CASRTGGEGTGELFF
- | - | TRBJ2-3 | TRBV29-1 | TGCAGCGTTGTCAGGGGGGCTGTCACAGATACGCAGTATTTT | CSVVRGAVTDTQYF
- | TRBD1 | TRBJ1-1 | TRBV10-3 | TGTGCCATCAGGACAGGGGAGACTGAAGCTTTCTTT | CAIRTGETEAFF
few | TRBD2 | TRBJ2-5 | TRBV4-1 | TGCGCCAGCAGCCAAGAAGGACTAGCGGTACCAGAGACCCAGTACTTC | CASSQEGLAVPETQYF
- | - | TRBJ1-1 | TRBV11-3 | TGTGCCAGCAGCTTGGGGCCAGGCTTGAACACTGAAGCTTTCTTT | CASSLGPGLNTEAFF
- | - | TRBJ1-2 | TRBV4-3 | TGCGCCAGCAGCCAGAATTTACCAGGGAACGCCAGAGGCTACACCTTC | CASSQNLPGNARGYTF
- | TRBD1 | TRBJ1-2 | TRBV18 | TGTGCCAGCTCACCTGGACAGGGATTCAATGGCTACACCTTC | CASSPGQGFNGYTF
once | - | TRBJ2-6 | TRBV27 | TGTGCCAGCAGTTCTTATAACAGGGCACCCTCTGGGGCCAACGTCCTGACTTTC | CASSSYNRAPSGANVLTF
- | TRBD1 | TRBJ2-4 | TRBV7-2 | TGTGCCAGCAGCCCCGGACAGGGGGCGGTCATTCAGTACTTC | CASSPGQGAVIQYF
- | - | TRBJ2-7 | TRBV4-1 | TGCGCCAGCAGCCAGGGTTCAGGTAGTAAGAGTTACGAGCAGTACTTC | CASSQGSGSKSYEQYF
- | TRBD1 | TRBJ1-4 | TRBV11-3 | TGTGCCAGCAGCCTTCGACAGGGGGCGCGAGAAAAACTGTTTTTT | CASSLRQGAREKLFF
few | TRBD1 | TRBJ1-5 | TRBV9 | TGTGCCAGCAGCGTAGGGACAGGGGGTCAGCCCCAGCATTTT | CASSVGTGGQPQHF
- | TRBD2 | TRBJ2-3 | TRBV5-4 | TGTGCCAGCCGGACTAGCGGCACAGATACGCAGTATTTT | CASRTSGTDTQYF
- | - | TRBJ2-3 | TRBV11-3 | TGTGCCAGCACGAGCGGGAGCACAGATACGCAGTATTTT | CASTSGSTDTQYF
- | - | TRBJ2-1 | TRBV20-1 | TGCAGTGCTCCTAACTACAATGAGCAGTTCTTC | CSAPNYNEQFF
- | TRBD2 | TRBJ2-1 | TRBV4-3 | TGCGCCAGCAGCCAAGAATCGGGGAGTGGCCTAGCGGGGGCCCCCTACAATGAGCAGTTCTTC | CASSQESGSGLAGAPYNEQFF
- | - | TRBJ1-2 | TRBV19 | TGTGCCAGTAGTATAGGGACAGTGAGTTACTATGGCTACACCTTC | CASSIGTVSYYGYTF
- | TRBD2 | TRBJ2-6 | TRBV25-1 | TGTGCCAGCAGAGCGTGGGGAGGGCGCTCTGGGGCCAACGTCCTGACTTTC | CASRAWGGRSGANVLTF
few | - | TRBJ1-1 | TRBV2 | TGTGCCAGCAGTGAAGCGGGCAGGGGCCGTTCGTTTTTCTTT | CASSEAGRGRSFFF
- | TRBD1 | TRBJ2-7 | TRBV6-5 | TGTGCCAGCAGTTTAGGGACAGGGGGCGGATACGAGCAGTACTTC | CASSLGTGGGYEQYF
- | - | TRBJ1-2 | TRBV18 | TGTGCCAGCTCACCCAGCCCGGGGTCCGTCGATGGCTACACCTTC | CASSPSPGSVDGYTF
many | - | TRBJ2-7 | TRBV5-4 | TGTGCCAGCAGCTTGGATTCCGGGGTCGAGCAGTACTTC | CASSLDSGVEQYF
- | - | TRBJ2-5 | TRBV27 | TGTGCCAGCAGTGAGTCGGGGGAGGTGGAGACCCAGTACTTC | CASSESGEVETQYF
- | - | TRBJ2-5 | TRBV19 | TGTGCCAGTACCGCTATAACAGGGACCCAGTACTTC | CASTAITGTQYF
- | - | TRBJ1-1 | TRBV28 | TGTGCCAGCAGTTTGGGGCAGCTTAACACTGAAGCTTTCTTT | CASSLGQLNTEAFF
- | - | TRBJ1-1 | TRBV29-1 | TGCAGCGTGGGGGACAAGAACACTGAAGCTTTCTTT | CSVGDKNTEAFF
- | - | TRBJ2-5 | TRBV5-4 | TGTGCCAGCAGCTTACCGGGACTCGAAGAGACCCAGTACTTC | CASSLPGLEETQYF
- | - | TRBJ2-1 | TRBV19 | TGTGCCAGTAGGTCCCCAGGGGCGCTTCACAATGAGCAGTTCTTC | CASRSPGALHNEQFF
- | - | TRBJ2-5 | TRBV10-1 | TGCGCCAGCAGTGAATTGGTTTGGACGGCAGGGGCCCCGACCTTCCAAGAGACCCAGTACTTC | CASSELVWTAGAPTFQETQYF
many | - | TRBJ1-5 | TRBV6-2/TRBV6-3 | TGTGCCAGCAGTTACCCGGACACAACCAATCAGCCCCAGCATTTT | CASSYPDTTNQPQHF
few | - | TRBJ2-2 | TRBV5-4 | TGTGCCAGCAGCTTGGGGGTCAGGGGTCCCTCCACCGGGGAGCTGTTTTTT | CASSLGVRGPSTGELFF
- | TRBD1 | TRBJ1-2 | TRBV28 | TGTGCCAGCAGTCCCCCACAGGGGCGGAACTATGGCTACACCTTC | CASSPPQGRNYGYTF
- | - | TRBJ2-1 | TRBV11-2 | TGTGCCAGCAGCTTAGAAGTTGGCGGTACGGAGCAGTTCTTC | CASSLEVGGTEQFF
- | TRBD1 | TRBJ2-5 | TRBV2 | TGTGCCAGCAGTGGGGCAGGGGGCTTCCAAGAGACCCAGTACTTC | CASSGAGGFQETQYF